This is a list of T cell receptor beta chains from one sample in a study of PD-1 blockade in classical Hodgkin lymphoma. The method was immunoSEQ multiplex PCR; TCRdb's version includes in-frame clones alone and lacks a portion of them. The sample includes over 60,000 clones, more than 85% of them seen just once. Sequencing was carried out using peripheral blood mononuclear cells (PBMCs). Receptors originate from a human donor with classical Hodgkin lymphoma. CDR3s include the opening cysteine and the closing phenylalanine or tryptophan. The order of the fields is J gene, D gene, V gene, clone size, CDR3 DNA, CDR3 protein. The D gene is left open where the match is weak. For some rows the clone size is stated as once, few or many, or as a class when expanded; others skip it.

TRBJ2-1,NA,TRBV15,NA,TGTGCCACCAGCAGGGGGGTCTCCTACAATGAGCAGTTCTTC,CATSRGVSYNEQFF
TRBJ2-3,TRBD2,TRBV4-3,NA,TGCGCCAGCAGCAAAAGATTGGTAGCGGGAGGGTCTGGGCAGTATTTT,CASSKRLVAGGSGQYF
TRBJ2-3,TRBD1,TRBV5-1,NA,TGCGCCAGCAGCTGGGGGACAGGGGAGACGGATACGCAGTATTTT,CASSWGTGETDTQYF
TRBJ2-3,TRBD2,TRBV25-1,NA,TGTGCCAGCAGTGTGTTAGCGGGGAGTGGAGATACGCAGTATTTT,CASSVLAGSGDTQYF
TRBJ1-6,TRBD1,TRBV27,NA,TGTGCCAGCAGTTTTGGGACAGGGGGTTCACCCCTCCACTTT,CASSFGTGGSPLHF
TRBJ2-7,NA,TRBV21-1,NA,TGTGCCAGGGTGGAGGGACTAGCCCGAATACGCTACGAGCAGTACTTC,CARVEGLARIRYEQYF
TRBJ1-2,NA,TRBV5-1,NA,TGCGCCAGCAGCCTTGTACAAGGAGAGACGGATGGCTACACCTTC,CASSLVQGETDGYTF
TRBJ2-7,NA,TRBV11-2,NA,TGTGCCAGCAGCTCGGGACTCCAAACCTACGAGCAGTACTTC,CASSSGLQTYEQYF
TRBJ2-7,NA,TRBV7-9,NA,TGTGCCAGCAGCTTATTTACCCCGGACGAGCAGTACTTC,CASSLFTPDEQYF
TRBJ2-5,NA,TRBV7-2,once,TGTGCCAGCAGCTTAGGGGTCAAACGGGAAGAGACCCAGTACTTC,CASSLGVKREETQYF
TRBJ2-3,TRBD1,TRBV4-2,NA,TGTGCCAGCAGCCAATTCAGAACCGGGACAGGGGTCGGCAATACGCAGTATTTT,CASSQFRTGTGVGNTQYF
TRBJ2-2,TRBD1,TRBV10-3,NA,TGTGCCTCCAAGGGACAGGACTCGACCGGGGAGCTGTTTTTT,CASKGQDSTGELFF
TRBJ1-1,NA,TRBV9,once,TGTGCCAGCAGCCCCCGACCGTCCCGCAGGGGCACTGAAGCTTTCTTT,CASSPRPSRRGTEAFF
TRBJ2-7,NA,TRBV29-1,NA,TGCAGCGTTGAAATGCGAGACTACGAGCAGTACTTC,CSVEMRDYEQYF
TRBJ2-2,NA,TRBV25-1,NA,TGTGCCAGCAGTGAATCCCGGGACTCTAACACCGGGGAGCTGTTTTTT,CASSESRDSNTGELFF
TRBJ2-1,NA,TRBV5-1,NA,TGCGCCAGCAGCTTCCGGGTAAACCTAGGTCGGGTGAATGAGCAGTTCTTC,CASSFRVNLGRVNEQFF
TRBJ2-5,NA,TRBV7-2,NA,TGTGCCAGCAGCTCCGCAGGCAGGGCCGAGACCCAGTACTTC,CASSSAGRAETQYF
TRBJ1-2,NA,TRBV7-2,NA,TGTGCCAGCGAGGGGATTGGTTATGGCTACACCTTC,CASEGIGYGYTF
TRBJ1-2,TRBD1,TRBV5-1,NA,TGCGCCAGCAGCTTGGACAGGGGGCAAGGCTACACCTTC,CASSLDRGQGYTF
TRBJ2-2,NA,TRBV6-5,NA,TGTGCCAGCAGTTCGACGAACACCGGGGAGCTGTTTTTT,CASSSTNTGELFF
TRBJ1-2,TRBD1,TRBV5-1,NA,TGCGCCAGCAGCTTACAGGGGTCTAACTATGGCTACACCTTC,CASSLQGSNYGYTF
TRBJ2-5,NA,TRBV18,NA,TGTGCCAGCTCAAGCGACAGGTCCGCGGAGACCCAGTACTTC,CASSSDRSAETQYF
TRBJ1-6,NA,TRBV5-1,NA,TGCGCCAGCAGCCTGGAAGGGGACAAGAATAATTCACCCCTCCACTTT,CASSLEGDKNNSPLHF
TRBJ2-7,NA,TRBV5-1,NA,TGCGCCAGCAGCTTTAGCACGGACACCTACGAGCAGTACTTC,CASSFSTDTYEQYF
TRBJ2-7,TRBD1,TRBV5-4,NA,TGTGCCAGCAGATACGGGACAGATGCCTCCTACGAGCAGTACTTC,CASRYGTDASYEQYF
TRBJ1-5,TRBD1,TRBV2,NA,TGTGCCAGCAGTGAGGACAGGGGTAGGGGCAATCAGCCCCAGCATTTT,CASSEDRGRGNQPQHF
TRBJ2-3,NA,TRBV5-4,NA,TGTGCCAGCAGCTCCGATAGCGTCCTCGATACGCAGTATTTT,CASSSDSVLDTQYF
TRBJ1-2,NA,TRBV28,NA,TGTGCCAGCAGAACGACAGAGGGGAGCTACACCTTC,CASRTTEGSYTF
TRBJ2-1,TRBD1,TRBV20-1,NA,TGCAGTGCTAGGAACCGGGACAGGGAGTTCTTC,CSARNRDREFF
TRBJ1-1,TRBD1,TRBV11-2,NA,TGTGCCAGCAGCCTGACAGGGGGGAACACTGAAGCTTTCTTT,CASSLTGGNTEAFF
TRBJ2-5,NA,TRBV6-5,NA,TGTGCCAGCACCCCAGGGGGGGAAGAGACCCAGTACTTC,CASTPGGEETQYF